A single sample gave rise to the 17 T cell receptor beta chains below, sequenced in a study of blood T cell repertoires in COVID-19. The assay was immunoSEQ multiplex PCR, and TCRdb's table has in-frame clones only and misses some. In the table there are about 250,000 clones, about 90% of which are singletons. Material for sequencing was PBMCs or T cells enriched from blood (not recorded which). Every receptor here comes from a woman between 25 and 40 years old with acute COVID-19.

The chain uses TRBV19 and TRBJ1-5, with D uncertain. Per the germline V gene, CDR1 is LNHDA and CDR2 is SQIVND (reference sequence). With 5 bases removed from V and 0 bases from J, the gap between germline ends came to 11 bases. The CDR3 has 15 residues. CDR3 amino acids: CASSATGGSNQPQHF. CDR3 sequence (DNA): TGTGCCAGTAGTGCCACTGGCGGTAGCAATCAGCCCCAGCATTTT. The full variable domain, completed using reference TRBV19 and TRBJ1-5, is DGGITQSPKYLFRKEGQNVTLSCEQNLNHDAMYWYRQDPGQGLRLIYYSQIVNDFQKGDIAEGYSVSREKKESFPLTVTSAQKNPTAFYLCASSATGGSNQPQHFGDGTRLSIL.

The chain links TRBV27 to TRBJ2-4; D uncertain. This CDR3 is 13 amino acids long. Germline lookup yields CDR1 MNHEY and CDR2 SMNVEV (reference sequence). The germline V and J ends were trimmed by 3 bases and 1 base, with 4 bases remaining between them. CDR3: CASSFSAKNIQYF. The CDR3 DNA follows: TGTGCCAGCAGTTTCTCCGCCAAAAACATTCAGTACTTC.

This chain connects TRBV30 to TRBJ1-5, with 7 bases identical to TRBD1. The CDR3 totals 16 residues. Germline values: CDR1 GTSNPN, CDR2 SVGIG (reference sequence). V lost 3 bases to trimming and J lost 4 bases; unmatched junction nucleotides: 12. The CDR3 sequence: CAWSVKEGQPNQPQHF. CDR3 sequence (DNA): TGTGCCTGGAGCGTAAAGGAGGGACAGCCTAATCAGCCCCAGCATTTT.

The CDR3 sequence is CASSPDSYGYTF. For the CDR3, the DNA is TGTGCCAGCAGTCCAGACAGCTATGGCTACACCTTC. The rearrangement links TRBV27 to TRBJ1-2; D is possibly TRBD1 (5 bases). CDR3 length: 12 residues. Per the germline V gene, CDR1 is MNHEY and CDR2 is SMNVEV (reference sequence). Trimming stripped 5 bases from V and 4 bases from J, with 8 bases between.

CDR3 amino acids: CASSTPTGIGPGQPQHF. The CDR3 DNA is TGTGCCAGTAGTACCCCTACAGGGATAGGCCCCGGTCAGCCCCAGCATTTT. The chain carries TRBV19 and TRBJ1-5; tentative D call: TRBD1 (6 bases). V dropped 4 bases and J dropped 6 bases, with 22 bases sitting between them. CDR1 and CDR2 from the germline V gene are LNHDA and SQIVND (reference sequence). The CDR3 consists of 17 residues.

This rearrangement joins TRBV5-4 to TRBJ2-1; 8 bases map to TRBD2. The CDR3 totals 15 residues. V lost 5 bases, J lost 3 bases, and 7 bases stayed unmatched. In germline, CDR1 is SGHNT, CDR2 YYREEE (reference sequence). CDR3 sequence: CASRGAGGFYNEQFF. DNA of the CDR3: TGTGCCAGCAGGGGGGCGGGAGGATTCTACAATGAGCAGTTCTTC. The full variable domain, in which reference TRBV5-4 and TRBJ2-1 provide the parts outside the CDR3, is ETGVTQSPTHLIKTRGQQVTLRCSSQSGHNTVSWYQQALGQGPQFIFQYYREEENGRGNFPPRFSGLQFPNYSSELNVNALELDDSALYLCASRGAGGFYNEQFFGPGTRLTVL.

This chain links TRBV7-9 with TRBJ2-4; D remains unclear. The germline V gene has CDR1 SEHNR and CDR2 FQNEAQ (reference sequence). The length of the CDR3 is 12 residues. Trimming took 5 bases from V and 5 from J, leaving 7 bases between them. The CDR3 region has the DNA TGTGCCAGCAGCCCAACTCAAAACATTCAGTACTTC. Its protein is CASSPTQNIQYF.

The V call is TRBV6-2 or TRBV6-3, the J call TRBJ1-1, with unresolved D. The CDR3 sequence is 16 residues long. Germline CDR1 MNHEY, CDR2 SVGEGT. V lost 2 bases to trimming and J lost 14 bases, with 27 bases between them. The CDR3 spells CASSYATHGRDSMAFF. CDR3 bases: TGTGCCAGCAGTTACGCCACCCATGGCCGGGATTCCATGGCGTTCTTT.

The chain joins TRBV18 to TRBJ1-4; the D is unclear. Germline lookup yields CDR1 KGHSH and CDR2 LQKENI. The CDR3 runs 14 residues. The V gene lost 4 bases and the J gene lost 2 bases, with 8 bases spanning the gap. CDR3 in amino acids: CASSRTGTNEKLFF. The CDR3, as DNA: TGTGCCAGCTCACGAACGGGGACTAATGAAAAACTGTTTTTT.

This clone was observed a handful of times. The rearrangement joins TRBV28 to TRBJ2-7; D possibly corresponds to TRBD2 (6 bases). Per germline, CDR1 MDHEN and CDR2 SYDVKM. V dropped 6 bases and J dropped 4 bases, with 25 bases sitting between them. This CDR3 has 17 residues. CDR3 sequence reads: CASRSPLASLRRYEQYF. CDR3 coding DNA: TGTGCCAGCAGGAGCCCCCTAGCGAGCTTAAGGAGATACGAGCAGTACTTC.

The chain couples TRBV30 to TRBJ2-3; D is undetermined. Trimming cost V 1 base and J 0 bases, with 5 bases left between them. The CDR3 extends over 13 amino acids. Germline V lookup: CDR1 GTSNPN, CDR2 SVGIG (reference sequence). CDR3 nucleotide sequence: TGTGCCTGGAGTGCGGTTAGCACAGATACGCAGTATTTT. This codes for CAWSAVSTDTQYF.

The chain uses TRBV5-6 and TRBJ2-7; 7 nucleotides match TRBD1. The CDR3 is made up of 14 amino acids. Germline V gene sequence: CDR1 SGHDT, CDR2 YYEEEE. V lost 4 bases to trimming and J lost 2 bases; unmatched junction nucleotides: 6. This CDR3 is CASSRQGTTYEQYF. In DNA form, the CDR3 reads TGTGCCAGCAGCAGACAGGGCACTACCTACGAGCAGTACTTC.

V is TRBV5-6 and J is TRBJ1-4; perhaps TRBD1 as D (6 bases). This CDR3 is built from 19 residues. Germline CDR1 reads SGHDT; CDR2 reads YYEEEE. V lost 3 bases and J lost 0, with 21 bases in between. The CDR3 DNA reads as TGTGCCAGCAGCTATGAACAGGGTCTGAATTCCGCAACTAATGAAAAACTGTTTTTT. Residues: CASSYEQGLNSATNEKLFF.

The genes are TRBV10-3 and TRBJ1-2; D possibly corresponds to TRBD1 (6 bases). Germline V lookup: CDR1 ENHRY, CDR2 SYGVKD. The CDR3 contains 14 residues. Trimming took 7 bases from V and 2 from J, leaving 14 bases between them. Here the CDR3 DNA reads TGTGCCATCACCGACGGACAGCCAAACTATGGCTACACCTTC. Translated: CAITDGQPNYGYTF.

The chain recombines TRBV6-5 with TRBJ1-2, with D maybe TRBD1 (5 bases). Germline V gene lookup returns CDR1 MNHEY and CDR2 SVGAGI. The CDR3 is 14 residues long. V was clipped by 6 bases and J by 8 bases, with 19 bases between them. CDR3 DNA sequence: TGTGCCAGCAGGATAACCGAAGGGGCCGGCGGCTACACCTTC. Its protein is CASRITEGAGGYTF.

The chain recombines TRBV7-9 with TRBJ1-5; 8 nucleotides match TRBD1. The length of the CDR3 is 18 residues. Trimming cost V 1 base and J 7 bases; bases outside gene matches: 15. The germline V gene has CDR1 SEHNR and CDR2 FQNEAQ (reference sequence). DNA of the CDR3: TGTGCCAGCAGCTTAGGAGCTTGGGGACAGGATATCGTCCAGCCCCAGCATTTT. Its protein product is CASSLGAWGQDIVQPQHF.

This sequence joins TRBV5-4 and TRBJ2-7; D may be TRBD2 (5 bases). CDR3 length: 16 amino acids. V was trimmed by 4 bases and J by 6 bases, leaving 23 bases between them. Germline assignment: CDR1 SGHNT and CDR2 YYREEE (reference sequence). CDR3 region: CASSQPPSRTDIEQYF. As DNA, the CDR3 is TGTGCCAGCAGCCAACCTCCTAGCCGCACTGATATCGAGCAGTACTTC. Supplemented by reference TRBV5-4 and TRBJ2-7, the full variable domain reads ETGVTQSPTHLIKTRGQQVTLRCSSQSGHNTVSWYQQALGQGPQFIFQYYREEENGRGNFPPRFSGLQFPNYSSELNVNALELDDSALYLCASSQPPSRTDIEQYFGPGTRLTVT.